This TCR beta chain derives from a study of Ad26.COV2.S vaccination and SARS-CoV-2 variants. Sequencing used immunoSEQ multiplex PCR; TCRdb keeps in-frame clones, though not all of them. The table records a few hundred thousand clones, over 75% of them present only once. Remarks on this clone: Its antigen is currently unknown.

Study findings and constraints: Post-vaccination breadth of spike-specific CD8+ and CD4+ T cell responses was reportedly substantial.

Germline CDR1 is SGHRS and CDR2 is YFSETQ. The V end was cut by 2 bases, the J end by 2 bases, with 19 bases between. The CDR3 spans 17 residues. Treatment meaning: roughly 18 received Ad26.COV2.S at low or high dose, single or two shots; roughly 5 received placebo; per-sample allocation not given. Day 63 after the first vaccine or placebo injection was the time point for sampling. The source was peripheral blood, collected in a trial of Ad26.COV2.S vaccine versus placebo. This receptor was taken from a person aged 18-65 years who received the Ad26.COV2.S COVID-19 vaccine or a placebo. The chain couples TRBV5-1 to TRBJ1-1; D unclear. CDR3 sequence: CASSFYEPTGYNTEAFF. The CDR3 DNA reads as TGCGCCAGCAGCTTCTACGAACCGACCGGATACAACACTGAAGCTTTCTTT.